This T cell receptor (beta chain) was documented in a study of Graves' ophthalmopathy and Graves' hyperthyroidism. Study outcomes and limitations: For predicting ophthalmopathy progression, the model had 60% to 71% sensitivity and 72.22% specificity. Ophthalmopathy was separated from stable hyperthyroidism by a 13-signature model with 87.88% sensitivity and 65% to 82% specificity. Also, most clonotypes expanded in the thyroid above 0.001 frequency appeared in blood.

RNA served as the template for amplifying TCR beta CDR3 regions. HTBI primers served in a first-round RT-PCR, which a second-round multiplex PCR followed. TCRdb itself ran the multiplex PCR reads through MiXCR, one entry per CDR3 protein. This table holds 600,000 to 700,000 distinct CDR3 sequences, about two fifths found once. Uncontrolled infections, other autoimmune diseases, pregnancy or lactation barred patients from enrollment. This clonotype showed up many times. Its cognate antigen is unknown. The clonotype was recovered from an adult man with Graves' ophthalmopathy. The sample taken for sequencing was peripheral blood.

In DNA form, the CDR3 reads TGTGCCAGCAGTGTGAGGCAGGGGAAGAATGGCTACACCTTC. Amino acids: CASSVRQGKNGYTF. V is TRBV2 and J is TRBJ1-2; a weak D match, TRBD1 (6 bases). This CDR3 comprises 14 residues. Per germline, CDR1 SNHLY and CDR2 FYNNEI. The V end lost 4 bases, the J end lost 6 bases, and 15 bases lay between the germline ends.